This T cell receptor beta chain comes out of a study of cytomegalovirus exposure and HLA in healthy donors. PCR employed 60 Vbeta and 13 Jbeta primers. Profiling relied on immunoSEQ multiplex PCR, and the TCRdb table lists in-frame clones only, not all of them. The data show over 150,000 clones, around 82% seen once. This CDR3 region has 14 residues. Germline V gene sequence: CDR1 SQVTM, CDR2 ANQGSEA. Trimming removed 0 bases from V and 8 bases from J, with 16 bases in between. The specimen sequenced was PBMCs. V gene TRBV29-1 combines with J gene TRBJ1-2, with TRBD1 as a possible D gene (5 bases). The sequence was obtained from a boy younger than 10 in good health and CMV-seronegative. CDR3 in amino acids: CSVEDRAGLGGYTF. CDR3 sequence (DNA): TGCAGCGTTGAAGATAGGGCAGGGCTCGGCGGCTACACCTTC. The variable domain in full, with the rest retrieved from reference TRBV29-1 and TRBJ1-2, is SAVISQKPSRDICQRGTSLTIQCQVDSQVTMMFWYRQQPGQSLTLIATANQGSEATYESGFVIDKFPISRPNLTFSTLTVSNMSPEDSSIYLCSVEDRAGLGGYTFGSGTRLTVV.